These 3 T cell receptor beta chains were all obtained from the same sample, sequenced in a study of cytomegalovirus exposure and HLA in healthy donors. Profiling relied on immunoSEQ multiplex PCR, and the TCRdb table lists in-frame clones only, not all of them. The profile covers under 200,000 clones, with roughly 86% appearing a single time and 10% taken by the ten largest. The sequenced sample was PBMCs. These TCRs come from a woman under 30 in good health and CMV-seropositive.

This chain connects TRBV6-1 to TRBJ1-3; D is unresolved. Trimming stripped 7 bases from V and 0 bases from J, with 13 bases between. Germline-derived CDR1 and CDR2 are MNHNS and SASEGT. This CDR3 has 15 residues. CDR3 sequence: CASILLHDSGNTIYF. The DNA for the CDR3 is TGTGCCAGCATCCTACTACACGACTCTGGAAACACCATATATTTT.

This chain joins TRBV10-2 and TRBJ1-5; 9 nucleotides agree with TRBD1. V trimming: 8 bases; J trimming: 0 bases; junction bases outside the gene matches: 14. Germline V gene lookup returns CDR1 WSHSY and CDR2 SAAADI. There are 18 residues in the CDR3. The CDR3 nucleotides read TGCGCCAGCGGAGAGGGACAGGGAATACCTATTAGCAATCAGCCCCAGCATTTT. Encoded protein: CASGEGQGIPISNQPQHF.

This sequence joins TRBV6-1 and TRBJ2-1; tentatively, D is TRBD1 (6 bases). Germline values: CDR1 MNHNS, CDR2 SASEGT. Between the trimmed V and J ends, which lost 5 bases and 0 bases, there was a span of 11 bases. The CDR3 extends over 15 amino acids. CDR3: CASSRRGTSYNEQFF. The CDR3 DNA follows: TGTGCCAGCAGTCGCAGGGGTACCTCCTACAATGAGCAGTTCTTC.